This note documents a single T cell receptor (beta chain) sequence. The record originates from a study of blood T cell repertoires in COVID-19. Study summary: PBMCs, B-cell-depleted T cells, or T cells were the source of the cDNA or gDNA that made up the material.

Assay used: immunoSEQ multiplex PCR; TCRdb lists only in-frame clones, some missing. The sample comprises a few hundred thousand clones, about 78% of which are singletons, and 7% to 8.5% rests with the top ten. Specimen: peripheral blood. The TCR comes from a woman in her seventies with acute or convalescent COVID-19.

In DNA form, the CDR3 reads TGTGCCACCGGGGAAGGCGGGGGCACAGATACGCAGTATTTT. This translates into CATGEGGGTDTQYF. The genes are TRBV24-1 and TRBJ2-3; D possibly corresponds to TRBD2 (6 bases). This CDR3 spans 14 amino acids. V lost 9 bases to trimming and J lost 1 base, with 13 bases between them. Germline V gene data show CDR1 as KGHDR and CDR2 as SFDVKD.